The following is a T cell receptor beta chain sequence with its context. Its antigen is still unknown. Qualities for individual bases were not recorded, and no much larger clone is one base off. This entry comes from a study of beta chain features in type 1 diabetes (dated by TCRdb to between 2017 and 2018). For context, the study as a whole: No differences in mean age, gender distribution, total cell number or subset yield were found between patients and healthy donors. A total of roughly 98,000,000 sorted cells were examined across all samples, and RNA yield correlated strongly with the number of cells per subset. The study compared the TCRB repertoires of sorted circulating CD4+ T cell subsets in recently diagnosed type 1 diabetes patients with those in matched healthy donors. Regulatory and stem cell-like memory subsets were obtained from only 8 patients and about 8 healthy donors, while naive and central memory subsets were obtained from all 30 or so donors.

What the research found in general, with its limitations: Shorter templates might be favored by PCR, yet because patient and control samples were amplified and corrected together, any such skew would affect both groups equally. A moderate but significant shortening of TCRB CDR3 length was observed in type 1 diabetes patients in all four CD4+ subsets. Naive, central memory and regulatory TCRB repertoires appeared more similar among patients than among healthy donors. At VDJ recombination sites, patients with type 1 diabetes made fewer insertions and deleted more nucleotides, a pattern implying thymic rearrangement abnormalities. Because small numbers of individuals were included in the HLA sub-analyses, any influence of HLA type on TCRB rearrangement was left unresolved. Because cDNA was sequenced instead of genomic DNA, activated cells with high expression could be over-represented, although the groups did not differ in activation or CD3 levels.

Each donor gave one peripheral blood draw, about 100 mL on average, collected into heparinised tubes. A BD FACSAria II was used to sort naive, central memory, regulatory and stem cell-like memory CD4+ T cells with a panel that included CD45RO, CCR7, CD25, CD127, CD95 and CD27. A purity above 95% was achieved for all sorted populations. PBMCs were isolated immediately by Lymphoprep density gradient centrifugation and stained directly without culture. To minimize batch effects, samples were stained and sorted in pairs, one healthy donor with one patient per experiment. Compared with germline, V lacks 7 bases and J lacks 5 bases; bases without a gene match: 8. Inclusive of the bounding cysteine and phenylalanine, the CDR3 is 14 residues long. Kept here is only the CDR3 DNA, which spans 42 bases and is read in frame from base 1. From a lookup of the germline V gene, CDR1 and CDR2 are SNHLY and FYNNEI.

The entire isolated RNA was reverse transcribed using the High Capacity cDNA Reverse Transcription Kit, and thus expressed TCRB transcripts were sequenced. Deep immunoSEQ sequencing was applied to naive, central memory and regulatory T cell samples, giving an average of roughly 3.5 million total reads per sample. Sorted cells were lysed in RLT buffer, and RNA was extracted using DNase-treated RNeasy Micro or Mini kits according to cell number. To prevent cross-contamination, each cell subset was processed individually, whereas patient and healthy donor samples were processed jointly. Using the immunoSEQ multiplex PCR, TCRB sequences were amplified from cDNA into 87-bp fragments spanning the CDR3 region. Sequencing of the amplicons was performed on the Illumina HiSeq platform. From the authors' description of their analysis: PCR bias was corrected computationally using synthetic template baselines, and reads within Hamming distance 2 were collapsed, with unmergeable singletons discarded. Reads were aligned against IMGT to assign V, D and J genes, CDR3 length and insertions or deletions at six rearrangement sites. Within each subset, clonotype counts were normalized to sorted cell number, and only after that were true diversity and Gini coefficients computed with the tcR R package. The overlap coefficient, calculated on TCRB nucleotide sequences, was used to measure repertoire sharing. As a proxy for the pre-selection repertoire, out-of-frame TCRB sequences from naive cells were analyzed. TCRdb stores this immuneACCESS table with in-frame sequences only. Part of the clones is absent; in the studies checked, under half of the shortfall reflects unresolved V genes, and no reason is known for the rest. The D gene and trimming were derived from the DNA, and the V and J assignments and clone size from that table. The sample table shows 900,000 or so clones, and around a sixth are seen once. 0.02% to 0.025% of the sample lies in the top ten.

This receptor was taken from a young woman in good health. The sample was naive CD4+ T cells from blood. The cell subset or site label for this specimen denotes: true naive CD4+ T cells. The chain is assembled from TRBV2 and TRBJ2-1; 7 bases in the junction line up with TRBD1. The DNA sequence is given as TGTGCCAGCAACCAACAGGGGCGCGACAATGAGCAGTTCTTC. Its translation is CASNQQGRDNEQFF.